This T cell receptor (beta chain) was captured in a study of T cell changes during pregnancy in multiple sclerosis. Sequenced by immunoSEQ multiplex PCR; TCRdb stores in-frame clones only, minus some. The table includes tens of thousands of clones, about 90% detected once. CDR1 is SGHRS and CDR2 is YFSETQ in the germline V gene. V was clipped by 4 bases and J by 5 bases; unmatched bases: 2. This CDR3 region has 13 residues. The sample in question was peripheral blood, obtained after pregnancy. This receptor was taken from a female donor with multiple sclerosis, enrolled in a pregnancy study. The chain recombines TRBV5-1 with TRBJ2-2; 7 nucleotides agree with TRBD1. CDR3 loop: CASSMTGTGELFF. CDR3 in DNA: TGCGCCAGCAGCATGACAGGGACCGGGGAGCTGTTTTTT.